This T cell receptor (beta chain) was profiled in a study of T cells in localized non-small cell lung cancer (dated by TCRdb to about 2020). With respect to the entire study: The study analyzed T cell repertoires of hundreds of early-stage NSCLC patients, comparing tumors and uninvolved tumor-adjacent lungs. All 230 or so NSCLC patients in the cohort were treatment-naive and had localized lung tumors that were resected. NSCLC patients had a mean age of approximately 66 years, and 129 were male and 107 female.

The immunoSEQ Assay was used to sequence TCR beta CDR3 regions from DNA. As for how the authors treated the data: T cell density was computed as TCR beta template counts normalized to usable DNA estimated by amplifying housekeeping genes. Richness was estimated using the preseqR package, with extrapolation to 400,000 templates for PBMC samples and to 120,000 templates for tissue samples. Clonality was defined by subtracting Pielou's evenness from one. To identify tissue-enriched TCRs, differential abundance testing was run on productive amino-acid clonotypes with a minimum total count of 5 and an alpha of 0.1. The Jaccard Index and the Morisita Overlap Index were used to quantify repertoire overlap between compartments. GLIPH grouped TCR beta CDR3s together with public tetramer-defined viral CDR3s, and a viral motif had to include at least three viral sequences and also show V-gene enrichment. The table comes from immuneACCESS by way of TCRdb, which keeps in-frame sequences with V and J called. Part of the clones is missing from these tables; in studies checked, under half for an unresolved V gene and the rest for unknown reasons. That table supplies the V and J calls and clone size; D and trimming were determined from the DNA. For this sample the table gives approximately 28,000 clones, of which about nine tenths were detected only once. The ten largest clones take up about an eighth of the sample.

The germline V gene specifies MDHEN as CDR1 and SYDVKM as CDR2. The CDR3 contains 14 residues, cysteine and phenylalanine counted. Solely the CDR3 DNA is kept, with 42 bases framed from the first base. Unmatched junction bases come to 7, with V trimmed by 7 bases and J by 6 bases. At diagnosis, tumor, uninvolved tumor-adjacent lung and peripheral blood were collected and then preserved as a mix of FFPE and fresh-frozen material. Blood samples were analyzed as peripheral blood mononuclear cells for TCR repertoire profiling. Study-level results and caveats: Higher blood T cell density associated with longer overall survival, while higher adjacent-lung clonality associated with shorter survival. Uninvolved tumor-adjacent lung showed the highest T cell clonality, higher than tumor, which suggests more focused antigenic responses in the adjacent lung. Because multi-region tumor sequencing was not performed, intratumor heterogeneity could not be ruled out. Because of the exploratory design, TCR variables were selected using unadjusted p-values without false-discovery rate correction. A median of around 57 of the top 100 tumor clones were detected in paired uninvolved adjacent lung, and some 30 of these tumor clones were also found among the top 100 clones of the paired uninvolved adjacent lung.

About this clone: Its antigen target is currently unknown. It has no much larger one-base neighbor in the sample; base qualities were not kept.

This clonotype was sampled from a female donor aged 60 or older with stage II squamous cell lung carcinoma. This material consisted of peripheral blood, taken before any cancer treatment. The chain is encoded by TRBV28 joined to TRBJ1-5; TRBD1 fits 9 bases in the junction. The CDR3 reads CASTNRGLSQPQHF. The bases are TGTGCCAGCACGAACAGGGGGCTCAGTCAGCCCCAGCATTTT.